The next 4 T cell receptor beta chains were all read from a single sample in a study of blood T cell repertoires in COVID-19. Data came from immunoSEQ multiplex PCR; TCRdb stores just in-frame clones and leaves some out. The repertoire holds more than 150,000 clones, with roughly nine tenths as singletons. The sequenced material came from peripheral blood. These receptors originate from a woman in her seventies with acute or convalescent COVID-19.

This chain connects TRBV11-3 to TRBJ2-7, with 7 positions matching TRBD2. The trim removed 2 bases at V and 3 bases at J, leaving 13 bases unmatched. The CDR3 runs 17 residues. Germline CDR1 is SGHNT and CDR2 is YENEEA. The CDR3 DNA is TGTGCCAGCAGCTTACCCTTGGGGGGGTATATGGGCTACGAGCAGTACGTC. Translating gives CASSLPLGGYMGYEQYV.

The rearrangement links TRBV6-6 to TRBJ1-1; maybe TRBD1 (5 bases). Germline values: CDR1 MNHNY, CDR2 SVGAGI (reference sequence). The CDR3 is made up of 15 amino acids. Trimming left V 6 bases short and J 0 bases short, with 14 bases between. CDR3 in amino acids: CASSKRGGVNTEAFF. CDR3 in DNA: TGTGCCAGCAGCAAACGGGGGGGGGTGAACACTGAAGCTTTCTTT.

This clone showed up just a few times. CDR3 DNA sequence: TGTGCCAGCAGCTTAGGGCAGGGCTTCTATGGCTACACCTTC. Its translation: CASSLGQGFYGYTF. V is TRBV13 and J is TRBJ1-2, with D tentatively TRBD1 (5 bases). Germline lookup yields CDR1 PRHDT and CDR2 FYEKMQ (reference sequence). The CDR3 is made up of 14 amino acids. Between the trimmed V and J ends, which lost 0 bases and 4 bases, there was a span of 9 bases.

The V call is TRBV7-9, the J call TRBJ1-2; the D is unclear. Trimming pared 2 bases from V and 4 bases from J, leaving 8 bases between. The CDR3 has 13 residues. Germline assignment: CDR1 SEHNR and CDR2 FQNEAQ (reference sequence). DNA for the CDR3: TGTGCCAGCAGCTTAAGAGGGATCTATGGCTACACCTTC. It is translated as CASSLRGIYGYTF.